The next 25 T cell receptor beta chains were all read from a single sample in a study of cytomegalovirus exposure and HLA in healthy donors. Using immunoSEQ multiplex PCR, the repertoire was profiled, and TCRdb retains in-frame clones only, with some absent. The sample holds roughly 68,000 clones, roughly 91% seen once. The sequenced sample was PBMCs. These receptors were taken from a woman aged 18-35 years in good health and CMV-seronegative.

The chain uses TRBV5-1 and TRBJ2-5, with TRBD2 matching over 14 bases. Trimming took 4 bases from V and 2 from J; bases not matched to a gene: 4. The CDR3 is 16 amino acids. Per the germline V gene, CDR1 is SGHRS and CDR2 is YFSETQ. CDR3 protein: CASSRTSGGTQETQYF. In nucleotides, the CDR3 is TGCGCCAGCAGCCGGACTAGCGGGGGGACACAAGAGACCCAGTACTTC.

The genes are TRBV19 and TRBJ2-5; D might be TRBD1 (6 bases). The V gene's germline CDR1 is LNHDA and CDR2 SQIVND (reference sequence). This CDR3 region has 13 residues. V was pared by 5 bases and J by 1 base, with 8 bases between. CDR3 sequence reads: CASSGTFQETQYF. CDR3 nucleotide sequence: TGTGCCAGTAGTGGGACATTCCAAGAGACCCAGTACTTC.

This CDR3 reads CASSTAPGSYEQYF. The CDR3 DNA sequence: TGTGCCAGCAGCACTGCCCCAGGGTCCTACGAGCAGTACTTC. This chain links TRBV7-6 with TRBJ2-7; maybe TRBD1 (5 bases). V lost 5 bases and J lost 1, with 12 bases in between. Germline CDR1 and CDR2: SGHVS and FNYEAQ. This CDR3 region has 14 residues. Drawing the rest from reference TRBV7-6 and TRBJ2-7, the complete variable domain is GAGVSQSPRYKVTKRGQDVALRCDPISGHVSLYWYRQALGQGPEFLTYFNYEAQQDKSGLPNDRFSAERPEGSISTLTIQRTEQRDSAMYRCASSTAPGSYEQYFGPGTRLTVT.

V gene TRBV19 combines with J gene TRBJ1-1, with a weak D call TRBD1 (5 bases). CDR3 length: 14 amino acids. V was cut by 8 bases and J by 1 base, with 14 bases left in between. Germline CDR1 and CDR2: LNHDA and SQIVND (reference sequence). The CDR3 loop reads CASSVQGGNTEAFF. CDR3 nucleotides: TGTGCCAGTTCAGTCCAGGGCGGGAACACTGAAGCTTTCTTT.

The chain uses TRBV5-6 and TRBJ2-1, with 11 nucleotides matching TRBD1. The CDR3 sequence is 17 residues long. V lost 7 bases to trimming and J lost 4 bases; unmatched junction nucleotides: 13. Germline V gives CDR1 SGHDT, CDR2 YYEEEE. CDR3: CASGPGWGTGGYNEQFF. The CDR3 nucleotides read TGTGCCAGCGGACCTGGGTGGGGGACAGGGGGATACAATGAGCAGTTCTTC.

CDR3 coding DNA: TGTGCCAGCGGAGGGGTGACATCACAAGAGACCCAGTACTTC. Residues: CASGGVTSQETQYF. The J gene is TRBJ2-5, the V gene TRBV2; tentatively, D is TRBD2 (6 bases). This CDR3 region has 14 residues. With 8 bases removed from V and 2 bases from J, the gap between germline ends came to 15 bases. The V gene's germline CDR1 is SNHLY and CDR2 FYNNEI.

The chain is built from TRBV4-3 and TRBJ1-2; 8 bases align to TRBD1. The length of the CDR3 is 14 residues. Per germline, CDR1 LGHNA and CDR2 YSLEER. The V gene end was trimmed by 1 base and the J gene end by 6 bases; junction bases not matched to a gene: 4. The CDR3 DNA reads TGCGCCAGCAGCCAAGTCTTGACAGGGGATGGCTACACCTTC. Translated, it gives CASSQVLTGDGYTF.

The rearrangement uses TRBV19 and TRBJ1-2; 10 bases align to TRBD1. Germline CDR1 reads LNHDA; CDR2 reads SQIVND (reference sequence). The CDR3 sequence is 13 residues long. V lost 6 bases to trimming and J lost 8 bases; unmatched junction nucleotides: 6. The CDR3 region has the DNA TGTGCCAGTAGCCGGACAGGGGGAAAAGGCTACACCTTC. Protein: CASSRTGGKGYTF.

The genes are TRBV6-1 and TRBJ1-2; D is possibly TRBD1 (5 bases). The V end was cut by 2 bases, the J end by 4 bases, with 8 bases between. CDR1 and CDR2 from the germline V gene are MNHNS and SASEGT. This CDR3 is 13 amino acids long. The CDR3 loop is CASSESQGYGYTF. The CDR3 nucleotides read TGTGCCAGCAGTGAATCCCAGGGCTATGGCTACACCTTC.

This clone came up once. The genes are TRBV9 and TRBJ1-2; possibly TRBD1 for D (6 bases). Germline CDR1 SGDLS, CDR2 YYNGEE. Deletions cut 2 bases from V and 3 bases from J, with 8 bases between. This CDR3 contains 13 residues. The CDR3 DNA reads TGTGCCAGCAGCGTGGACAGTTACTATGGCTACACCTTC. This codes for CASSVDSYYGYTF.

The CDR3 reads CASSRSRGSGNTIYF. For the CDR3, the DNA is TGTGCCAGCAGTCGCTCGAGGGGGTCTGGAAACACCATATATTTT. The V and J genes are TRBV7-2 and TRBJ1-3; D is perhaps TRBD1 (6 bases). CDR3 size: 15 residues. Germline V gives CDR1 SGHTA, CDR2 FQGNSA. Between the trimmed V and J ends, which lost 6 bases and 1 base, there was a span of 13 bases.

The rearrangement links TRBV6-4 to TRBJ2-3; TRBD2 aligns across 9 bases. This CDR3 is 14 amino acids long. Germline assignment: CDR1 MRHNA and CDR2 SNTAGT. V gave up 5 bases and J gave up 2 bases; unmatched junction bases: 2. CDR3 in amino acids: CASSLAGITDTQYF. The CDR3 nucleotides are TGTGCCAGCAGTCTAGCGGGGATCACAGATACGCAGTATTTT.

This clone was seen once. The V and J genes are TRBV7-9 and TRBJ1-1, with a tentative D call TRBD1 (5 bases). The V end lost 3 bases, the J end lost 2 bases, and 13 bases lay between the germline ends. Germline CDR1 is SEHNR and CDR2 is FQNEAQ (reference sequence). The CDR3 consists of 15 residues. CDR3 in DNA: TGTGCCAGCAGCTTTGAATGGGGGGGTAACACTGAAGCTTTCTTT. This sequence encodes CASSFEWGGNTEAFF.

The chain has TRBV13 and TRBJ1-5, with unresolved D. V was trimmed by 8 bases and J by 1 base, leaving 18 bases between them. Germline loops: CDR1 PRHDT, CDR2 FYEKMQ (reference sequence). The CDR3 has 16 residues. The CDR3 nucleotides read TGTGCCAGCCCGGCCAATGTTAGCGGCAGCAATCAGCCCCAGCATTTT. Protein product: CASPANVSGSNQPQHF.

V gene TRBV5-1 combines with J gene TRBJ1-1, with D uncertain. The CDR3 consists of 15 residues. V lost 1 base to trimming and J lost 5 bases, with 15 bases between them. The V gene's germline CDR1 is SGHRS and CDR2 YFSETQ. The CDR3 loop reads CASSLNGEGRTEAFF. Here the CDR3 DNA reads TGCGCCAGCAGCTTGAATGGGGAAGGGAGAACTGAAGCTTTCTTT. Full variable domain (remainder filled in from reference TRBV5-1 and TRBJ1-1): KAGVTQTPRYLIKTRGQQVTLSCSPISGHRSVSWYQQTPGQGLQFLFEYFSETQRNKGNFPGRFSGRQFSNSRSEMNVSTLELGDSALYLCASSLNGEGRTEAFFGQGTRLTVV.

The J gene is TRBJ2-3, the V gene TRBV5-1; D unresolved. Germline CDR1 is SGHRS and CDR2 is YFSETQ. The CDR3 totals 16 residues. V lost 1 base to trimming and J lost 0 bases, with 12 bases between them. As DNA, the CDR3 is TGCGCCAGCAGCTTGTATCTTTCGACTAGCACAGATACGCAGTATTTT. It codes for CASSLYLSTSTDTQYF.

The genes are TRBV5-1 and TRBJ1-5; D uncertain. Germline V gene data show CDR1 as SGHRS and CDR2 as YFSETQ. The germline V and J ends were trimmed by 0 bases and 3 bases, with 4 bases remaining between them. The CDR3 is made up of 13 amino acids. The CDR3 DNA reads as TGCGCCAGCAGCTTGGACAACAATCAGCCCCAGCATTTT. Its protein is CASSLDNNQPQHF.

The chain uses TRBV7-8 and TRBJ2-5, with D perhaps TRBD1 (6 bases). V was clipped by 5 bases and J by 2 bases, with 18 bases between them. The CDR3 extends over 16 amino acids. Germline lookup yields CDR1 SGHVS and CDR2 FQNEAQ. In DNA form, the CDR3 reads TGTGCCAGCAGCCCTCACATGACAGGACCTCAAGAGACCCAGTACTTC. It is translated as CASSPHMTGPQETQYF.

This chain joins TRBV5-1 and TRBJ2-1; TRBD1 is a possible D gene (6 bases). This CDR3 spans 13 amino acids. V was trimmed by 9 bases and J by 8 bases, leaving 18 bases between them. Germline lookup yields CDR1 SGHRS and CDR2 YFSETQ. CDR3 protein: CATRQPAGDEQFF. CDR3 in DNA: TGCGCCACCAGACAGCCGGCAGGGGATGAGCAGTTCTTC.

The CDR3 protein is CASSPPTGSGEQYF. The CDR3 DNA follows: TGTGCCAGCAGCCCCCCGACAGGGTCGGGCGAGCAGTACTTC. J is TRBJ2-7 and V is TRBV7-2, with TRBD1 matching over 7 bases. Germline values: CDR1 SGHTA, CDR2 FQGNSA. There are 14 residues in the CDR3. V lost 5 bases and J lost 6; bases outside the gene matches: 10.

The chain combines TRBV7-2 with TRBJ2-7; D may be TRBD2 (5 bases). Trimming stripped 6 bases from V and 7 bases from J, with 16 bases between. The CDR3 contains 13 residues. Germline assignment: CDR1 SGHTA and CDR2 FQGNSA. The CDR3 bases are TGTGCCAGCAGATACACACCTGGCGGGGAGCAGTACTTC. This codes for CASRYTPGGEQYF.

The J gene is TRBJ1-1, the V gene TRBV30; a weak D match, TRBD1 (5 bases). The germline CDR1 and CDR2 sequences are GTSNPN and SVGIG (reference sequence). The CDR3 contains 12 residues. V lost 0 bases, J lost 8 bases, and 10 bases lay in between. The CDR3 bases are TGTGCCTGGAGTGTAAAGGGGAGGGAAGCTTTCTTT. It encodes CAWSVKGREAFF.

This clone was seen once. The rearrangement joins TRBV27 to TRBJ2-5, with TRBD1 matching over 9 bases. The CDR3 is 16 residues long. Losses at the gene ends were 2 bases for V and 4 bases for J; bases not matched to a gene: 8. Germline lookup yields CDR1 MNHEY and CDR2 SMNVEV (reference sequence). CDR3 protein: CASSLEGQGRPETQYF. The CDR3 region has the DNA TGTGCCAGCAGTTTAGAGGGACAGGGCCGGCCAGAGACCCAGTACTTC.

The chain combines TRBV11-3 with TRBJ2-1; 8 nucleotides match TRBD2. From germline, CDR1 is SGHNT and CDR2 YENEEA. V shed 6 bases and J 4 bases; nucleotides not matched to a gene: 20. This CDR3 region has 19 residues. The CDR3 loop reads CASSQGPAAGGRVYNEQFF. The CDR3 nucleotides are TGTGCCAGCAGTCAAGGTCCGGCGGCGGGAGGAAGGGTATACAATGAGCAGTTCTTC.

The J gene is TRBJ2-3, the V gene TRBV7-9; 8 positions agree with TRBD1. Germline CDR1 reads SEHNR; CDR2 reads FQNEAQ (reference sequence). The length of the CDR3 is 18 residues. Trimming cost V 5 bases and J 3 bases; bases outside gene matches: 16. The CDR3 nucleotides read TGTGCCAGCAGCCCAGAGGCACCCGACAGGGGCGGAACAGATACGCAGTATTTT. Encoded protein: CASSPEAPDRGGTDTQYF. The whole variable domain, filled in from reference TRBV7-9 and TRBJ2-3, reads DTGVSQNPRHKITKRGQNVTFRCDPISEHNRLYWYRQTLGQGPEFLTYFQNEAQLEKSRLLSDRFSAERPKGSFSTLEIQRTEQGDSAMYLCASSPEAPDRGGTDTQYFGPGTRLTVL.